These 32 T cell receptor beta chains were sequenced from one sample in a study of blood T cell repertoires in COVID-19. Repertoires were generated with immunoSEQ multiplex PCR, while TCRdb's copy carries only in-frame clones and drops some. Of about 78,000 clones listed, about 89% are singletons. Material for sequencing was peripheral blood. Source of these receptors: a man aged 45-65 years with active or convalescent COVID-19.

The genes are TRBV2 and TRBJ2-7; D gene uncertain. Looked up from germline, CDR1 is SNHLY and CDR2 is FYNNEI. The CDR3 has 12 residues. V dropped 8 bases and J dropped 5 bases, with 13 bases sitting between them. CDR3 region: CASVYFGDEQYF. As DNA, the CDR3 is TGTGCCAGCGTTTATTTCGGAGACGAGCAGTACTTC.

In DNA form, the CDR3 reads TGTGCCAGCATTTCAGGGGTACAGCCCCAGCATTTT. Its protein product is CASISGVQPQHF. The chain has TRBV28 and TRBJ1-5, with D possibly matching TRBD1 (6 bases). The CDR3 is 12 residues long. Trimming pared 7 bases from V and 7 bases from J, leaving 11 bases between. Germline V lookup: CDR1 MDHEN, CDR2 SYDVKM.

The chain joins TRBV15 to TRBJ1-5; D remains unclear. V was clipped by 3 bases and J by 0 bases, with 3 bases between them. The CDR3 contains 13 residues. In germline, CDR1 is LNHNV, CDR2 YYDKDF (reference sequence). CDR3 residues: CATSRASNQPQHF. The CDR3 DNA follows: TGTGCCACCAGCAGGGCTAGCAATCAGCCCCAGCATTTT.

V gene TRBV19 combines with J gene TRBJ2-5; TRBD1 is a possible D gene (5 bases). The CDR3 extends over 14 amino acids. Germline CDR1 is LNHDA and CDR2 is SQIVND (reference sequence). Trimming cost V 6 bases and J 4 bases, with 15 bases left between them. Here the CDR3 reads CASSARVVIETQYF. DNA for the CDR3: TGTGCCAGTAGCGCCAGGGTAGTCATAGAGACCCAGTACTTC.

V and J are TRBV7-7 and TRBJ2-1, with unresolved D. Germline lookup yields CDR1 SSHAT and CDR2 FNYEAQ (reference sequence). This CDR3 region has 13 residues. V lost 3 bases to trimming and J lost 6 bases, with 9 bases between them. The CDR3 reads CASSFSAANEQFF. The CDR3 nucleotides are TGTGCCAGCAGCTTCTCCGCGGCCAATGAGCAGTTCTTC.

This chain uses TRBV5-8 with TRBJ2-3; the match to TRBD2 covers 11 bases. In germline, CDR1 is SGHTS, CDR2 YDEGEE. V trimming: 4 bases; J trimming: 1 base; junction bases outside the gene matches: 8. The CDR3 loop spans 17 amino acids. CDR3 DNA: TGTGCCAGCAGCCCGCAGGGGACTAGCGGTCGCACAGATACGCAGTATTTT. This encodes CASSPQGTSGRTDTQYF.

This clone appeared a single time. The V gene is TRBV4-1, the J gene TRBJ2-5; TRBD1 is a possible D gene (6 bases). The CDR3 contains 15 residues. V lost 3 bases and J lost 4, with 15 bases in between. Germline V gene lookup returns CDR1 MGHRA and CDR2 YSYEKL. The CDR3 coding sequence is TGCGCCAGCAGCCAGGTTAGGTCACAGGGAGAGACCCAGTACTTC. Translated, it gives CASSQVRSQGETQYF.

The chain links TRBV28 to TRBJ2-5; D gene uncertain. Germline values: CDR1 MDHEN, CDR2 SYDVKM. This CDR3 is built from 13 residues. Trimming took off 5 bases at V and 1 base at J, with 8 bases between the two ends. CDR3 protein: CASSRAFQETQYF. In nucleotides, the CDR3 is TGTGCCAGCAGTCGCGCCTTCCAAGAGACCCAGTACTTC.

V gene TRBV29-1 combines with J gene TRBJ2-5; a possible D gene is TRBD2 (6 bases). The germline gives CDR1 SQVTM, CDR2 ANQGSEA. Between the trimmed V and J ends, which lost 6 bases and 2 bases, there was a span of 16 bases. The length of the CDR3 is 14 residues. CDR3 protein: CSVGGRAGQETQYF. The CDR3 bases are TGCAGCGTGGGGGGTAGGGCGGGGCAAGAGACCCAGTACTTC.

The rearrangement joins TRBV7-9 to TRBJ1-1; D may be TRBD1 (5 bases). The CDR3 is 13 amino acids. V dropped 3 bases and J dropped 3 bases, with 8 bases sitting between them. Germline V gene lookup returns CDR1 SEHNR and CDR2 FQNEAQ (reference sequence). The CDR3 DNA sequence: TGTGCCAGCAGCTTCGGACACGACACTGAAGCTTTCTTT. Its protein is CASSFGHDTEAFF.

This clone showed up just once. The chain combines TRBV10-3 with TRBJ1-4; maybe TRBD1 (6 bases). CDR1 and CDR2 from the germline V gene are ENHRY and SYGVKD. The CDR3 runs to 14 residues. V was trimmed by 1 base and J by 7 bases, leaving 10 bases between them. CDR3 coding DNA: TGTGCCATCAGTGAGTGGGGGCAGGCTGAAAAACTGTTTTTT. Translating gives CAISEWGQAEKLFF.

V gene TRBV11-2 combines with J gene TRBJ2-3, with TRBD2 matching over 10 bases. With 1 base clipped from V and 5 bases from J, the junction kept 6 bases outside the gene matches. The CDR3 is 16 residues long. Germline V lookup: CDR1 SGHAT, CDR2 FQNNGV. The CDR3 DNA reads TGTGCCAGCAGCTTAGCCCTAGCGGGGGCATTAGATACGCAGTATTTT. Protein: CASSLALAGALDTQYF.

V and J are TRBV5-3 and TRBJ2-3; tentative D call: TRBD2 (6 bases). TRBV5-3 is placed among ORFs of uncertain function. The CDR3 length is 15 residues. With 4 bases removed from V and 4 bases from J, the gap between germline ends came to 16 bases. The CDR3 region has the DNA TGTGCCAGAAGCCCCCCGGAACTAGCCCCAGATACGCAGTATTTT. Amino acid sequence: CARSPPELAPDTQYF.

The V gene is TRBV12-3 or TRBV12-4, the J gene TRBJ1-2, with TRBD1 as a possible D gene (6 bases). V was shortened by 4 bases and J by 6 bases, with 12 bases between the two germline ends. The CDR3 has 13 residues. CDR3 coding DNA: TGTGCCAGCAGTTACTCGGCAGGGGATGGCTACACCTTC. Translating it yields CASSYSAGDGYTF.

The chain links TRBV7-9 to TRBJ1-2; D perhaps matches TRBD1 (6 bases). The ends were cut back, 4 bases at V and 3 bases at J, with 12 bases in the middle. CDR3 length: 14 residues. Germline lookup yields CDR1 SEHNR and CDR2 FQNEAQ (reference sequence). CDR3 sequence reads: CASSSGVRDYGYTF. The CDR3 DNA reads TGTGCCAGCAGCTCAGGGGTTAGGGACTATGGCTACACCTTC.

About this clone: The junction does not match germline at one end; this may be a read error. The chain couples TRBV2 to TRBJ1-1; D is perhaps TRBD1 (6 bases). CDR3 length: 13 amino acids. Germline V CDR1 and CDR2: SNHLY, FYNNEI. The CDR3 DNA follows: TGTGCCAGCCGTGACGCAGGGGCTGGGCAAGCTTTCTTT. Residues: CASRDAGAGQAFF.

The chain couples TRBV20-1 to TRBJ1-2; unclear D gene. This CDR3 has 10 amino acids. The germline V gene encodes CDR1 DFQATT and CDR2 SNEGSKA (reference sequence). V was trimmed by 6 bases and J by 8 bases, leaving 10 bases between them. CDR3 amino acids: CSAAGRGYTF. CDR3 DNA sequence: TGCAGTGCCGCCGGTCGGGGCTACACCTTC.

The CDR3 here is CASSQDRRGPDTQYF. CDR3 sequence (DNA): TGCGCCAGCAGCCAAGATCGGAGGGGCCCAGATACGCAGTATTTT. This chain links TRBV4-1 with TRBJ2-3, with D possibly being TRBD2 (6 bases). Per the germline V gene, CDR1 is MGHRA and CDR2 is YSYEKL. This CDR3 comprises 15 residues. V was trimmed by 0 bases and J by 4 bases, leaving 11 bases between them.

The genes are TRBV5-8 and TRBJ2-2, with D tentatively TRBD2 (7 bases). The germline V gene encodes CDR1 SGHTS and CDR2 YDEGEE. With 4 bases removed from V and 4 bases from J, the gap between germline ends came to 14 bases. The CDR3 covers 15 residues. CDR3 sequence reads: CASSEGGRPTGELFF. CDR3 nucleotides: TGTGCCAGCAGCGAGGGGGGGCGTCCCACCGGGGAGCTGTTTTTT.

V gene TRBV15 combines with J gene TRBJ2-7; 12 bases are shared with TRBD1. The CDR3 contains 19 residues. V gave up 0 bases and J gave up 3 bases; unmatched junction bases: 12. Germline CDR1 is LNHNV and CDR2 is YYDKDF (reference sequence). The CDR3 DNA reads as TGTGCCACCAGCAGAGATTTGGGCATCGGGACAGGGGGCAACTACGAGCAGTACTTC. Protein: CATSRDLGIGTGGNYEQYF.

V is TRBV30 and J is TRBJ1-5; D unclear. CDR3 size: 15 residues. V was clipped by 0 bases and J by 5 bases, with 14 bases between them. Germline values: CDR1 GTSNPN, CDR2 SVGIG (reference sequence). Written as DNA, the CDR3 is TGTGCCTGGAGTGTACTTTCGGGATCCGATCAGCCCCAGCATTTT. Translating gives CAWSVLSGSDQPQHF. Complete variable domain (other parts from reference TRBV30 and TRBJ1-5): SQTIHQWPATLVQPVGSPLSLECTVEGTSNPNLYWYRQAAGRGLQLLFYSVGIGQISSEVPQNLSASRPQDRQFILSSKKLLLSDSGFYLCAWSVLSGSDQPQHFGDGTRLSIL.

V and J are TRBV5-6 and TRBJ2-2, with D tentatively TRBD1 (5 bases). Per germline, CDR1 SGHDT and CDR2 YYEEEE. V was pared by 2 bases and J by 1 base, with 6 bases between. The CDR3 is made up of 14 amino acids. This CDR3 is CASSFQGNTGELFF. The CDR3 coding sequence is TGTGCCAGCAGCTTTCAGGGGAACACCGGGGAGCTGTTTTTT.

This clone has only a few counts. The chain links TRBV19 to TRBJ2-7, with 8 nucleotides matching TRBD2. Trimming removed 6 bases from V and 0 bases from J; junction bases left unmatched: 16. CDR3 length: 18 residues. Germline CDR1 LNHDA, CDR2 SQIVND (reference sequence). The CDR3 bases are TGTGCCAGTAGCGATATGGGGTCCGGGGGGACTAGCTCCTACGAGCAGTACTTC. As protein: CASSDMGSGGTSSYEQYF.

This clone has only one observation. This chain links TRBV30 with TRBJ1-2; weak D call: TRBD1 (6 bases). Germline values: CDR1 GTSNPN, CDR2 SVGIG (reference sequence). The CDR3 runs to 14 residues. V lost 2 bases and J 4 bases, leaving 14 bases between the germline ends. CDR3 DNA sequence: TGTGCCTGGAGTACAGCCGGGACACTCTATGGCTACACCTTC. Translating it yields CAWSTAGTLYGYTF.

The CDR3 DNA sequence: TGTGCCATCAGTACGGACAGGGGAGGCTCACCCCTCCACTTT. Protein product: CAISTDRGGSPLHF. The chain carries TRBV10-3 and TRBJ1-6, with 9 bases that match TRBD1. Germline CDR1 reads ENHRY; CDR2 reads SYGVKD. The CDR3 has 14 residues. V shed 5 bases and J 10 bases; nucleotides not matched to a gene: 6.

The CDR3, as DNA: TGTGCCAGCAGCTTGAACAGGGGGTATGGAAATGAGCAGTTCTTC. Residues: CASSLNRGYGNEQFF. V is TRBV5-5 and J is TRBJ2-1, with TRBD1 matching over 8 bases. Trimming at V came to 1 base and at J to 7 bases, leaving 7 bases not matched to a gene. Looked up from germline, CDR1 is SGHKS and CDR2 is YYEKEE (reference sequence). This CDR3 has 15 residues.

The rearrangement uses TRBV7-2 and TRBJ2-2, with 7 bases fitting TRBD2. The CDR3 contains 16 residues. Losses at the gene ends were 1 base for V and 4 bases for J; bases not matched to a gene: 6. Germline V gene sequence: CDR1 SGHTA, CDR2 FQGNSA. The CDR3 DNA is TGTGCCAGCAGCTTAGAAGCGGGGACCTCCACCGGGGAGCTGTTTTTT. Protein: CASSLEAGTSTGELFF. Looking up the rest from reference TRBV7-2 and TRBJ2-2 gives the full variable domain: GAGVSQSPSNKVTEKGKDVELRCDPISGHTALYWYRQSLGQGLEFLIYFQGNSAPDKSGLPSDRFSAERTGGSVSTLTIQRTQQEDSAVYLCASSLEAGTSTGELFFGEGSRLTVL.

This clone showed up just a few times. This chain links TRBV7-2 with TRBJ2-7; TRBD1 matches at 11 bases. CDR1 SGHTA and CDR2 FQGNSA come from the germline V gene. This CDR3 contains 15 residues. Trimming at V came to 0 bases and at J to 3 bases, leaving 1 base not matched to a gene. The CDR3 DNA is TGTGCCAGCAGCTTAGCGGGACAGGGGGTCTACGAGCAGTACGTC. Translating it yields CASSLAGQGVYEQYV.

This chain connects TRBV5-1 to TRBJ2-5; D might be TRBD2 (6 bases). From germline, CDR1 is SGHRS and CDR2 YFSETQ. The CDR3 consists of 16 residues. Deletions cut 0 bases from V and 5 bases from J, with 17 bases between. The CDR3 region is CASSLGAGGEWETQYF. The CDR3 region has the DNA TGCGCCAGCAGCTTGGGGGCCGGGGGAGAGTGGGAGACCCAGTACTTC.

V is TRBV5-5 and J is TRBJ1-5, with D possibly being TRBD1 (6 bases). This CDR3 spans 14 amino acids. Germline V gene data show CDR1 as SGHKS and CDR2 as YYEKEE (reference sequence). The V gene lost 3 bases and the J gene lost 4 bases, with 11 bases spanning the gap. The CDR3 is CASSWGGGNQPQHF. CDR3 nucleotides: TGTGCCAGCAGCTGGGGGGGCGGTAATCAGCCCCAGCATTTT.

The chain joins TRBV15 to TRBJ1-2, with a tentative D call TRBD1 (6 bases). The CDR3 spans 15 residues. V was shortened by 0 bases and J by 4 bases, with 12 bases between the two germline ends. Per germline, CDR1 LNHNV and CDR2 YYDKDF (reference sequence). The DNA of the CDR3 is TGTGCCACCAGCAGAGAAGGGGGGGGCCCCTATGGCTACACCTTC. Its translation: CATSREGGGPYGYTF.

CDR3 coding DNA: TGTGCCAGCAGCCCCTCGGGACAGGGGTACAATGAGCAGTTCTTC. Translated, it gives CASSPSGQGYNEQFF. This chain connects TRBV5-6 to TRBJ2-1, with 10 bases matching TRBD1. The germline V gene has CDR1 SGHDT and CDR2 YYEEEE. The CDR3 loop spans 15 amino acids. Trimming took 4 bases from V and 4 from J; bases not matched to a gene: 5.